A single sample gave rise to the 14 T cell receptor beta chains below, sequenced in a study of blood T cells in healthy people across ages. A J-beta primer mix and a sample-barcoded 5' primer were used in a second PCR of roughly 6 to 12 cycles. One entry per CDR3 protein, called by TCRdb with MiXCR from the 5' RACE reads. This table holds about 970,000 distinct CDR3 sequences, 45% to 60% found once. The material sequenced was blood. The receptors were gathered from a woman aged 55-70 years in good health.

This clonotype has a handful of counts. The V gene is TRBV4-3, the J gene TRBJ2-7, with 13 bases matching TRBD2. Germline lookup yields CDR1 LGHNA and CDR2 YSLEER. Unmatched junction bases numbered 12, after V lost 0 bases and J lost 4 bases. The CDR3 runs to 19 residues. The CDR3 protein is CASSQDSVLAGGVGYEQYF. CDR3 coding DNA: TGCGCCAGCAGCCAAGATTCGGTACTAGCGGGAGGGGTCGGGTACGAGCAGTACTTC.

The chain links TRBV20-1 to TRBJ2-1, with D maybe TRBD1 (5 bases). From germline, CDR1 is DFQATT and CDR2 SNEGSKA (reference sequence). V gave up 4 bases and J gave up 9 bases, with 16 bases separating them. This CDR3 comprises 13 residues. For the CDR3, the DNA is TGCAGTGCTAAGGGGCCCAGGGTCAGTGAGCAGTTCTTC. It translates to CSAKGPRVSEQFF.

This chain joins TRBV20-1 and TRBJ2-7; D gene ambiguous. This CDR3 contains 15 residues. V lost 6 bases to trimming and J lost 0 bases, with 18 bases between them. CDR1 and CDR2 (germline): DFQATT, SNEGSKA (reference sequence). This CDR3 is CSALPTGLSSYEQYF. CDR3 nucleotides: TGCAGTGCCCTGCCCACGGGCCTCAGCTCCTACGAGCAGTACTTC.

The gene calls are TRBV20-1 and TRBJ2-5, with TRBD2 matching 8 bases. CDR3 length: 15 amino acids. CDR1 is DFQATT and CDR2 is SNEGSKA in the germline V gene (reference sequence). V dropped 0 bases and J dropped 6; count of bases not matched to a gene: 9. CDR3 sequence: CSAREGAGVMKTQYF. CDR3 sequence (DNA): TGCAGTGCTAGAGAAGGAGCGGGAGTAATGAAGACCCAGTACTTC.

The chain employs TRBV20-1 and TRBJ2-1, with 7 bases identical to TRBD2. CDR3 length: 13 amino acids. Trimming took 0 bases from V and 14 from J; bases not matched to a gene: 10. CDR1 is DFQATT, CDR2 SNEGSKA, per germline (reference sequence). This CDR3 is CSARDGFGGSKFF. For the CDR3, the DNA is TGCAGTGCTAGAGATGGGTTTGGCGGGAGCAAGTTCTTC.

This clonotype has just one count. The chain uses TRBV28 and TRBJ2-6; TRBD1 agrees at 10 bases. Trimming took 3 bases from V and 2 from J; bases not matched to a gene: 7. The CDR3 length is 18 residues. The germline V gene encodes CDR1 MDHEN and CDR2 SYDVKM. The DNA of the CDR3 is TGTGCCAGCAGTTTCGGCGACAGGGGGCTTCCTGGGGCCAACGTCCTGACTTTC. The encoded protein is CASSFGDRGLPGANVLTF. Filled out from reference TRBV28 and TRBJ2-6, the complete variable domain reads DVKVTQSSRYLVKRTGEKVFLECVQDMDHENMFWYRQDPGLGLRLIYFSYDVKMKEKGDIPEGYSVSREKKERFSLILESASTNQTSMYLCASSFGDRGLPGANVLTFGAGSRLTVL.

This clonotype has more than one count but fewer than ten. The CDR3 DNA reads TGTGCCAGCAGTTACCTGAGTGGATACAATCAGCCCCAGCATTTT. Its translation: CASSYLSGYNQPQHF. V usage is TRBV6-6 and J usage is TRBJ1-5; D unresolved. Germline values: CDR1 MNHNY, CDR2 SVGAGI (reference sequence). Deletions cut 2 bases from V and 3 bases from J, with 11 bases between. The CDR3 length is 15 residues.

The chain recombines TRBV12-3 or TRBV12-4 with TRBJ2-1; TRBD2 agrees at 9 bases. J was trimmed by 5 bases and V by 6 bases; bases with no gene match: 8. The CDR3 is made up of 15 amino acids. The CDR3 is CASRPGLASDNEQFF. The CDR3 coding sequence is TGTGCCAGCAGACCGGGACTAGCAAGTGACAATGAGCAGTTCTTC.

This chain connects TRBV6-2 or TRBV6-3 to TRBJ1-5; a possible D gene is TRBD1 (6 bases). With 6 bases removed from V and 3 bases from J, the gap between germline ends came to 12 bases. This CDR3 is built from 14 residues. Germline-derived CDR1 and CDR2 are MNHEY and SVGEGT. Here the CDR3 DNA reads TGTGCCAGCAGCCTAACAGGGAACAATCAGCCCCAGCATTTT. It encodes CASSLTGNNQPQHF.

This clonotype has just a few counts. This chain connects TRBV12-3 or TRBV12-4 to TRBJ1-2; unclear D gene. The CDR3 runs 12 residues. The germline V and J ends were trimmed by 6 bases and 6 bases, with 11 bases remaining between them. CDR3: CASSRYTDGYTF. The CDR3, as DNA: TGTGCCAGCAGCCGTTACACCGATGGCTACACCTTC.

The V gene is TRBV30, the J gene TRBJ2-7; TRBD1 agrees at 7 bases. The CDR3 is 14 amino acids. From germline, CDR1 is GTSNPN and CDR2 SVGIG (reference sequence). The J segment lost 1 base and the V segment lost 1 base, leaving 4 bases of the junction unmatched. Written as DNA, the CDR3 is TGTGCCTGGAGTGCCAGGGACAGTTCCTACGAGCAGTACTTC. Translating it yields CAWSARDSSYEQYF.

This clonotype was counted a single time. A clone one base away is much larger, so this may be a read error. The CDR3 nucleotides read TGTGCCAGCAGCATAGGTATAGGTGGGACAGGCGCTTCCTACGAGCAGTACTTC. Its protein product is CASSIGIGGTGASYEQYF. The genes are TRBV7-9 and TRBJ2-7; 8 bases line up with TRBD1. The CDR3 has 18 amino acids. CDR1 is SEHNR and CDR2 is FQNEAQ in the germline V gene (reference sequence). The ends lost 5 bases at V and 1 base at J; junction bases unmatched: 16.

The V gene is TRBV13, the J gene TRBJ1-2; 7 nucleotides agree with TRBD1. The V gene's germline CDR1 is PRHDT and CDR2 FYEKMQ (reference sequence). Trimming removed 4 bases from V and 4 bases from J; junction bases left unmatched: 6. The CDR3 loop spans 14 amino acids. The chain's CDR3 is CASSSPGQIYGYTF. CDR3 DNA: TGTGCCAGCAGCTCCCCGGGACAGATCTATGGCTACACCTTC. The full variable domain, with the rest looked up from reference TRBV13 and TRBJ1-2, is AAGVIQSPRHLIKEKRETATLKCYPIPRHDTVYWYQQGPGQDPQFLISFYEKMQSDKGSIPDRFSAQQFSDYHSELNMSSLELGDSALYFCASSSPGQIYGYTFGSGTRLTVV.

This clonotype was counted only a few times. This sequence joins TRBV11-2 and TRBJ2-5; a weak D match, TRBD2 (5 bases). This CDR3 spans 15 amino acids. Trimming removed 8 bases at V and 11 bases at J, with 27 bases between. Germline CDR1 SGHAT, CDR2 FQNNGV. The CDR3 DNA is TGTGCCAGCTCTGCCCCCGCCCGGGGAAACAATGAGCAGTACTTC. The encoded protein is CASSAPARGNNEQYF.